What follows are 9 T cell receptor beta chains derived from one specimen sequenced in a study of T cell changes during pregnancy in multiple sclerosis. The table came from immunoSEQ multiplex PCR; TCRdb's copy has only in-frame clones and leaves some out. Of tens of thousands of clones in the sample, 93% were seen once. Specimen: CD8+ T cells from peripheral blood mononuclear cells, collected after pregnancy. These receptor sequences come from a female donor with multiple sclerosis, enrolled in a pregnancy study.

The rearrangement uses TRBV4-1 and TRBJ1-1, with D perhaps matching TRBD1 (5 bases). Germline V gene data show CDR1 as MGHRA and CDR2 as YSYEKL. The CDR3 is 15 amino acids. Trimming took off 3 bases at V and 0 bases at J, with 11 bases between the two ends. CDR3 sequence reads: CASSHIGGMNTEAFF. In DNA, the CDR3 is TGCGCCAGCAGCCATATTGGGGGGATGAACACTGAAGCTTTCTTT.

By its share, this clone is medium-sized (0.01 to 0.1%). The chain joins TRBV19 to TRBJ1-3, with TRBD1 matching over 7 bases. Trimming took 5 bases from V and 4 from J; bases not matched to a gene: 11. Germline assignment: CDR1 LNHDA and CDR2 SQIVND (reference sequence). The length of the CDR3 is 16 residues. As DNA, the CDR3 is TGTGCCAGTAGTTACGGGACAGTGCTCGAAGGAAACACCATATATTTT. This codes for CASSYGTVLEGNTIYF.

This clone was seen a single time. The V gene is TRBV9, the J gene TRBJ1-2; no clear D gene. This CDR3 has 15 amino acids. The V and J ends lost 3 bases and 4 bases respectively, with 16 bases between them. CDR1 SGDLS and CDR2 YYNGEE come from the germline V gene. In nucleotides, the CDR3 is TGTGCCAGCAGCGCCTTCAGAAGTGGGAGCTATGGCTACACCTTC. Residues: CASSAFRSGSYGYTF.

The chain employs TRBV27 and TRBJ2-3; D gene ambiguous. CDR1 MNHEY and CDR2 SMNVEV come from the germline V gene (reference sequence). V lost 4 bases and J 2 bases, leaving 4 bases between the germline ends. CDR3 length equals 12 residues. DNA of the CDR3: TGTGCCAGCAGTTCCTACACAGATACGCAGTATTTT. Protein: CASSSYTDTQYF.

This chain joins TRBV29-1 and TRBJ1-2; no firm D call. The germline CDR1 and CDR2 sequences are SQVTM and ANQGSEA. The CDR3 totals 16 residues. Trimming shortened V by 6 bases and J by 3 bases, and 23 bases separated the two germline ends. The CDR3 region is CSVATERVGFDYGYTF. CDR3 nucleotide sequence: TGCAGCGTCGCCACCGAGCGGGTTGGGTTCGACTATGGCTACACCTTC. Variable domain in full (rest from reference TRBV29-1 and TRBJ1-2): SAVISQKPSRDICQRGTSLTIQCQVDSQVTMMFWYRQQPGQSLTLIATANQGSEATYESGFVIDKFPISRPNLTFSTLTVSNMSPEDSSIYLCSVATERVGFDYGYTFGSGTRLTVV.

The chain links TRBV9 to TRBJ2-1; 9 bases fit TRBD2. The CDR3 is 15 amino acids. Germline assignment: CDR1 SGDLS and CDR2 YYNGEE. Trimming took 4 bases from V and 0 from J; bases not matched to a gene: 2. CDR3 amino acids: CASSLAGSSYNEQFF. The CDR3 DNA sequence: TGTGCCAGCAGCCTAGCGGGAAGCTCCTACAATGAGCAGTTCTTC.

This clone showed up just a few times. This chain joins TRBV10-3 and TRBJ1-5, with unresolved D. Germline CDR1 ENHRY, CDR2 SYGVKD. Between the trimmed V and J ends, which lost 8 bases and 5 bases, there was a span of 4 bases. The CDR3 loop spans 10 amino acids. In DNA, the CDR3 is TGTGCCATCGGAGATCAGCCCCAGCATTTT. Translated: CAIGDQPQHF.

The CDR3 region is CASSPWIAGLSYNEQFF. For the CDR3, the DNA is TGTGCCAGCAGTCCCTGGATAGCGGGTCTCTCCTACAATGAGCAGTTCTTC. This chain uses TRBV13 with TRBJ2-1; 7 bases line up with TRBD2. V shed 6 bases, J shed 0 bases, and the junction held 11 bases outside the gene matches. The CDR3 spans 17 residues. CDR1 PRHDT and CDR2 FYEKMQ come from the germline V gene (reference sequence).

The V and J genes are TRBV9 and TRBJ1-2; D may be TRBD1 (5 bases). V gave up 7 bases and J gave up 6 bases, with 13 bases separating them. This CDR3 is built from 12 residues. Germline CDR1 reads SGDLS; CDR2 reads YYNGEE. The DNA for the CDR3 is TGTGCCAGCCGTCAGGGAAATGATGGCTACACCTTC. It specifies CASRQGNDGYTF.